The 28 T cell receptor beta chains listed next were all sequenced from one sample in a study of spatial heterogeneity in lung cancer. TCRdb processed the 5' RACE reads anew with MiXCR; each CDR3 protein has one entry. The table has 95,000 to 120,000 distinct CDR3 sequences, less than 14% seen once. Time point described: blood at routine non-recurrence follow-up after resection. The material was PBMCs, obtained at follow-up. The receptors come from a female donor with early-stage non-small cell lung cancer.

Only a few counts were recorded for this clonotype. The CDR3 protein is CASSQIRPGPPNEQFF. The CDR3 coding sequence is TGTGCCAGCAGCCAGATCCGCCCCGGACCTCCTAATGAGCAGTTCTTC. This chain links TRBV14 with TRBJ2-1; unclear D gene. The germline CDR1 and CDR2 sequences are SGHDN and FVKESK. The CDR3 has 16 residues. Trimming took off 3 bases at V and 7 bases at J, with 19 bases between the two ends.

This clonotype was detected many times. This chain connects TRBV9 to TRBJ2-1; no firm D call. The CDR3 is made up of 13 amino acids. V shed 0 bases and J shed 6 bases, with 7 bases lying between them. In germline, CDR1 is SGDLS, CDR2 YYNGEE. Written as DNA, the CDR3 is TGTGCCAGCAGCGTAGGGAGCCTCAATGAGCAGTTCTTC. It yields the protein CASSVGSLNEQFF. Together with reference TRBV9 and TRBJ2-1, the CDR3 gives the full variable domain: DSGVTQTPKHLITATGQRVTLRCSPRSGDLSVYWYQQSLDQGLQFLIQYYNGEERAKGNILERFSAQQFPDLHSELNLSSLELGDSALYFCASSVGSLNEQFFGPGTRLTVL.

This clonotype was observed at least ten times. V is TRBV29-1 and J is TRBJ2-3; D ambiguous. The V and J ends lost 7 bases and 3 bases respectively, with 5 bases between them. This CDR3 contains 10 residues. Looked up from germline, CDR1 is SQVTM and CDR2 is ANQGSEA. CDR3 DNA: TGCAGCGCCGGGACAGATACGCAGTATTTT. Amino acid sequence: CSAGTDTQYF.

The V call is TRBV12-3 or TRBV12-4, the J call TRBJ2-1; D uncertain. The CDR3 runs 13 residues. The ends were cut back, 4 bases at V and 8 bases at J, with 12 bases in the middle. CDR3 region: CASSSRPVDEQFF. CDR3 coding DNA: TGTGCCAGCAGTTCTCGCCCGGTCGATGAGCAGTTCTTC.

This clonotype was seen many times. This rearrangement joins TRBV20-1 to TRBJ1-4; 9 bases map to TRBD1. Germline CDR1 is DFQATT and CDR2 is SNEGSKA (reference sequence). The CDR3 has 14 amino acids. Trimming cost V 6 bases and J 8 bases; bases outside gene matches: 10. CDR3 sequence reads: CSAAATGGNEKLFF. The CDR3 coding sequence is TGCAGTGCGGCGGCGACAGGGGGAAACGAAAAACTGTTTTTT.

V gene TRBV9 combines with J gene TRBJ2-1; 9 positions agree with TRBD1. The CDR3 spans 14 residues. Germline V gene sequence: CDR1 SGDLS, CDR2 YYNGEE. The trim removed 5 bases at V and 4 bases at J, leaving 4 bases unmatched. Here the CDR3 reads CASSPGQGYNEQFF. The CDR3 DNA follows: TGTGCCAGCAGTCCGGGACAGGGTTACAATGAGCAGTTCTTC.

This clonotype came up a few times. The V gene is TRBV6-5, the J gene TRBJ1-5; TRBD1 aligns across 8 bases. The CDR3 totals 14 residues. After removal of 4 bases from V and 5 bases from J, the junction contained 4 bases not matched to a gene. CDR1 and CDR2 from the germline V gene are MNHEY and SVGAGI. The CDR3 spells CASSWGTGDQPQHF. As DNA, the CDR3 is TGTGCCAGCAGTTGGGGGACAGGCGATCAGCCCCAGCATTTT.

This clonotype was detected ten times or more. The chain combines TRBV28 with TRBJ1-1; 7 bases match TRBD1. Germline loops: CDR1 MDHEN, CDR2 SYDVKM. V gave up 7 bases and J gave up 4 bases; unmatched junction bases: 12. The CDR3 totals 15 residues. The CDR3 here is CASIVRGKGVTEAFF. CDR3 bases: TGTGCCAGCATCGTCAGGGGGAAAGGGGTCACTGAAGCTTTCTTT.

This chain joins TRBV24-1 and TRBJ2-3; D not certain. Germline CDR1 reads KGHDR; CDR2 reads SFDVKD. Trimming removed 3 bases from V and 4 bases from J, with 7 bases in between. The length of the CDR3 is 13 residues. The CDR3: CATSDTAADTQYF. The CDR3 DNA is TGTGCCACCAGTGATACGGCCGCAGATACGCAGTATTTT.

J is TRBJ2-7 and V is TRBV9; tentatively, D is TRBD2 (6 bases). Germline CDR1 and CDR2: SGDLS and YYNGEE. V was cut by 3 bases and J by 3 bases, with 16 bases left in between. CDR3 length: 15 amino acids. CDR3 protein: CASSAQSGVGYEQYF. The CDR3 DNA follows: TGTGCCAGCAGCGCCCAGTCGGGGGTCGGCTACGAGCAGTACTTC.

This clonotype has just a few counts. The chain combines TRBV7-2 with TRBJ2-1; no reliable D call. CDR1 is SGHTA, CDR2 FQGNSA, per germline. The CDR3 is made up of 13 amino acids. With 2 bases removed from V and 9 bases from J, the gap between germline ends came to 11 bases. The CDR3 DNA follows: TGTGCCAGCAGCTTATTCTTGGGTCGTGAGCAGTTCTTC. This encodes CASSLFLGREQFF.

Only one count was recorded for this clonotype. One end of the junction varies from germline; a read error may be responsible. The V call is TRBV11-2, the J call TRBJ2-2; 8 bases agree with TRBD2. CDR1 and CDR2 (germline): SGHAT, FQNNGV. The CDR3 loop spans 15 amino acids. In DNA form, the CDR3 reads TGTGCCAGCAGCGTCTCCGGGAGGGCCACCGAGGAGCTGTTTTTT. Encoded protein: CASSVSGRATEELFF. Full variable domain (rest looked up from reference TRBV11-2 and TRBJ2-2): EAGVAQSPRYKIIEKRQSVAFWCNPISGHATLYWYQQILGQGPKLLIQFQNNGVVDDSQLPKDRFSAERLKGVDSTLKIQPAKLEDSAVYLCASSVSGRATEELFFGEGSRLTVL.

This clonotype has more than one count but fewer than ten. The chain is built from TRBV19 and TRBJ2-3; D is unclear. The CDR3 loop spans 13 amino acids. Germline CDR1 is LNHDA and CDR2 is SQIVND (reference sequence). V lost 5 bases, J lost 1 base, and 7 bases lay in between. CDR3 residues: CASSLPGTDTQYF. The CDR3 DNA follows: TGTGCCAGTAGTCTACCGGGCACAGATACGCAGTATTTT.

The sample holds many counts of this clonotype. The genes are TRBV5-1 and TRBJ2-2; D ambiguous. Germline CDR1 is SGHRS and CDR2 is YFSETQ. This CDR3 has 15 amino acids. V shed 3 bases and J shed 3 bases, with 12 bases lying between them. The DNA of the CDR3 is TGCGCCAGCAGCTGGGATCTTCCCGACACCGGGGAGCTGTTTTTT. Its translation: CASSWDLPDTGELFF.

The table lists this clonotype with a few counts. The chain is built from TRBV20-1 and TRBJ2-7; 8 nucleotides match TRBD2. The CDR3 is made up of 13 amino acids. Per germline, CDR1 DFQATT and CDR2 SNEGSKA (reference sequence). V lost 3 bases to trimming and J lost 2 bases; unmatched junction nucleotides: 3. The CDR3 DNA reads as TGCAGTGCTAGTAGCGGGGTCCCCTACGAGCAGTACTTC. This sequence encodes CSASSGVPYEQYF.

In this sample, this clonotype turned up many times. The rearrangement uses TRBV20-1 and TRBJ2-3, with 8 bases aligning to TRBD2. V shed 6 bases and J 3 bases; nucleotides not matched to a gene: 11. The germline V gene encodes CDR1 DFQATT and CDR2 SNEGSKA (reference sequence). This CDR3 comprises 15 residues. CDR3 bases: TGCAGTGCCCCCGAGGTCGGGAGGGCGACAGATACGCAGTATTTT. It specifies CSAPEVGRATDTQYF.

CDR3 in amino acids: CAISESGRSGSPLHF. The DNA of the CDR3 is TGTGCCATCAGTGAGTCGGGGAGGAGCGGTTCACCCCTCCACTTT. The V call is TRBV10-3, the J call TRBJ1-6; D gene unclear. Looked up from germline, CDR1 is ENHRY and CDR2 is SYGVKD. The CDR3 totals 15 residues. The V end was cut by 0 bases, the J end by 9 bases, with 12 bases between.

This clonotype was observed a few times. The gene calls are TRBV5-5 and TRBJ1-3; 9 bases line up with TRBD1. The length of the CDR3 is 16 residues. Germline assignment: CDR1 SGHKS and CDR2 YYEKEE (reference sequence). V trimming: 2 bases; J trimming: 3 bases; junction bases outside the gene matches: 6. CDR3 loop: CASSFSGTGIGNTIYF. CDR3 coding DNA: TGTGCCAGCAGCTTCTCCGGGACAGGGATTGGAAACACCATATATTTT.

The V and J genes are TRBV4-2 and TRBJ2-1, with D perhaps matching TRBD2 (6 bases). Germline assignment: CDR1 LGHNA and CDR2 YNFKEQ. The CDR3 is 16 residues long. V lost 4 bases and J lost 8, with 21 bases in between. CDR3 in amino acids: CASSPSSGRGIDEQFF. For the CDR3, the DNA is TGTGCCAGCAGCCCATCCTCTGGGCGGGGTATCGATGAGCAGTTCTTC.

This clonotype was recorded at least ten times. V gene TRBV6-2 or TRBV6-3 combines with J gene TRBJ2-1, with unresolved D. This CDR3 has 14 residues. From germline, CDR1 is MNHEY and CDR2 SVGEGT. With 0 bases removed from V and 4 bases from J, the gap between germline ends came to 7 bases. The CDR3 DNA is TGTGCCAGCAGTTACTCGAGCGAATACAATGAGCAGTTCTTC. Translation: CASSYSSEYNEQFF.

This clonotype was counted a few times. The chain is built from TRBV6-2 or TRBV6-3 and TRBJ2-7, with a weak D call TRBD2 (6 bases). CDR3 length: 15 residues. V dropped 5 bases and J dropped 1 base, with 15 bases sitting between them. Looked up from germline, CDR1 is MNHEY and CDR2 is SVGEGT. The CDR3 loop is CASSPTGTGSYEQYF. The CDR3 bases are TGTGCCAGCAGTCCTACCGGGACTGGTTCCTACGAGCAGTACTTC.

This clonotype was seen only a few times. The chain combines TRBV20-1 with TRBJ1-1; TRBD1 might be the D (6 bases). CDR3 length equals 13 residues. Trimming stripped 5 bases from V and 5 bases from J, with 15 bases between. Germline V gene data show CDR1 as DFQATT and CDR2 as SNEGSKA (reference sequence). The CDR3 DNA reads TGCAGTGCTGGAAGACAGGTACGGACTGAAGCTTTCTTT. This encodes CSAGRQVRTEAFF.

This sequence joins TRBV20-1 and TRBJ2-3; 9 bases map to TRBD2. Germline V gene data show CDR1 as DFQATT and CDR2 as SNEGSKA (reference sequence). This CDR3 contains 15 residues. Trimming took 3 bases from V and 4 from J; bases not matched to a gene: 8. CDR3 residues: CSARELAGRPDTQYF. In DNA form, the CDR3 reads TGCAGTGCTAGGGAGCTAGCGGGAAGGCCAGATACGCAGTATTTT.

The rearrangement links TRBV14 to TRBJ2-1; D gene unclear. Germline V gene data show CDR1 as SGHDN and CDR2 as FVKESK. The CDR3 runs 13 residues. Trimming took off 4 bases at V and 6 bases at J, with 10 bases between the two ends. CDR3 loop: CASSRFLLNEQFF. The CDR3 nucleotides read TGTGCCAGCAGCCGTTTTCTCCTCAATGAGCAGTTCTTC.

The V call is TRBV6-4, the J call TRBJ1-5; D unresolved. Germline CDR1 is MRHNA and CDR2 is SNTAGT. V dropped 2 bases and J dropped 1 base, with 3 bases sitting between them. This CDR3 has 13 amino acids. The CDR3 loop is CASSDISNQPQHF. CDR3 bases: TGTGCCAGCAGTGACATCAGCAATCAGCCCCAGCATTTT.

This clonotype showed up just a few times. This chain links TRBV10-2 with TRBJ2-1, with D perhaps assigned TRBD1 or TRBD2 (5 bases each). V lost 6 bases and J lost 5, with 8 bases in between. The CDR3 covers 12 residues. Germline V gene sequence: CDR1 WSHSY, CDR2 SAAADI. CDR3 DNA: TGCGCCAGCAGGTGGGGGAACAATGAGCAGTTCTTC. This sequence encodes CASRWGNNEQFF.

CDR3 bases: TGTGCCAGCAGCTTAACGGAGGCGGGTGCGCAGTATTTT. It specifies CASSLTEAGAQYF. The chain is built from TRBV7-3 and TRBJ2-3; perhaps TRBD2 as D (5 bases). CDR1 SGHTA and CDR2 FQGTGA come from the germline V gene. Trimming stripped 0 bases from V and 10 bases from J, with 11 bases between. The CDR3 extends over 13 amino acids.

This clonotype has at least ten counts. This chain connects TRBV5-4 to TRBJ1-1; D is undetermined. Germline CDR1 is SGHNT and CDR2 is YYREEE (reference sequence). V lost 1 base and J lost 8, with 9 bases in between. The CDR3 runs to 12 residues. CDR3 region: CASSLPPTEAFF. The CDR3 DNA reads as TGTGCCAGCAGCTTGCCCCCGACAGAAGCTTTCTTT.